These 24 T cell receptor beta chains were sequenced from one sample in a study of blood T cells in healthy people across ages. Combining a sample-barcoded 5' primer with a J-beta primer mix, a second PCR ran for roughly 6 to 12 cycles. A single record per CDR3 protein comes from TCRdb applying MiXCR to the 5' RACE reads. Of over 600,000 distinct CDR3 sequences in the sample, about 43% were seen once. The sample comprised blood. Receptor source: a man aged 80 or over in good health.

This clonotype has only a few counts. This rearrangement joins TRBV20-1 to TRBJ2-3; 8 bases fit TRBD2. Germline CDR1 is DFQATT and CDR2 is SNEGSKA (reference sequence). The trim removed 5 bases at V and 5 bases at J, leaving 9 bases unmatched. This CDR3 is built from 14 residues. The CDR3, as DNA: TGCAGTGCTCCCGAGCGGGAGAGGGGAGATACGCAGTATTTT. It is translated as CSAPERERGDTQYF.

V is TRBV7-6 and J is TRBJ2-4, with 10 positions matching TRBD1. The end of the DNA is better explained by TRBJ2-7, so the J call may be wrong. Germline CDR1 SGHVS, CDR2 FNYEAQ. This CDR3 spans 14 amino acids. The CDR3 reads CASSQRDRGYEQYF. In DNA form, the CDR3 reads TGTGCCAGCAGCCAGCGGGACAGGGGCTACGAGCAGTACTTC.

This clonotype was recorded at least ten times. CDR3 in DNA: TGCAGCGTTGTGGCCTTAGCTTCTGGTTACGAGCAGTACTTC. Translated, it gives CSVVALASGYEQYF. The chain carries TRBV29-1 and TRBJ2-7; the D is unclear. The CDR3 consists of 14 residues. V lost 4 bases to trimming and J lost 4 bases, with 17 bases between them. Germline V gene lookup returns CDR1 SQVTM and CDR2 ANQGSEA.

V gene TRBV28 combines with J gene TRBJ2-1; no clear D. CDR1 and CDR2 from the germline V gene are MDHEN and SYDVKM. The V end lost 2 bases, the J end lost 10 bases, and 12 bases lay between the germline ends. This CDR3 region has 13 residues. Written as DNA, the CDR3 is TGTGCCAGCAGTTTAAAACCCGTTTTCGAGCAGTTCTTC. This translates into CASSLKPVFEQFF.

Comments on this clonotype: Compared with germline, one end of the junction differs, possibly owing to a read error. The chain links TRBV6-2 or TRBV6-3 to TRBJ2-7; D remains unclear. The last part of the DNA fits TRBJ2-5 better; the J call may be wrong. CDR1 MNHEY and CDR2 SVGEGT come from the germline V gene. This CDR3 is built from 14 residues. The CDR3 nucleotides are TGTGCCGGCAGACTTTACGAGGAGTTAGAGACCCAGTACTTC. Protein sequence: CAGRLYEELETQYF.

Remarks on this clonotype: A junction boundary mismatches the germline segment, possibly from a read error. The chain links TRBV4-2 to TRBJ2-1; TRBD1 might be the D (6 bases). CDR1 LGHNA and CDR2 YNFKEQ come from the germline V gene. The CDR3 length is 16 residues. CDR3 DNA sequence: TGTGCCAGCAACCAAGTCCAGACAGGAGAAGGTAATGAGCAGTTCTTC. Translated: CASNQVQTGEGNEQFF.

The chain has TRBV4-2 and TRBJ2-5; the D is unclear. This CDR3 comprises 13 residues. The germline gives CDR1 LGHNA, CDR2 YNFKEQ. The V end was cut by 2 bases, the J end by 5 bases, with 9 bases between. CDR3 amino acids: CASSQMRSETQYF. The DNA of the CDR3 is TGTGCCAGCAGCCAAATGCGAAGCGAGACCCAGTACTTC.

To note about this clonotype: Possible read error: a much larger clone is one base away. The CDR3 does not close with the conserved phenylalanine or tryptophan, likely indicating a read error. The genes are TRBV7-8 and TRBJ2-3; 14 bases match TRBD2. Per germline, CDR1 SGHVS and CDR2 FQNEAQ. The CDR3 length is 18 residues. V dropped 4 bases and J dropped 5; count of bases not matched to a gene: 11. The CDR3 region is CASSSNTGTSGRIDTQYC. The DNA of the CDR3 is TGTGCCAGCAGCTCGAATACCGGGACTAGCGGGAGAATAGATACGCAGTATTGT.

This CDR3 reads CASSPAGGRRNTEAFF. In DNA, the CDR3 is TGTGCCAGCAGCCCAGCGGGAGGACGGCGGAACACTGAAGCTTTCTTT. V and J are TRBV7-2 and TRBJ1-1; D gene unclear. The length of the CDR3 is 16 residues. The ends were cut back, 5 bases at V and 1 base at J, with 17 bases in the middle. Per germline, CDR1 SGHTA and CDR2 FQGNSA.

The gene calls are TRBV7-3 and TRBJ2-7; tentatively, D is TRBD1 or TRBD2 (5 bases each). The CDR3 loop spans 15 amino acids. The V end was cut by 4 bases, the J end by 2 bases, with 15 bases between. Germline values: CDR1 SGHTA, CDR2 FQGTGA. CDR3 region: CASSSIPGTAYEQYF. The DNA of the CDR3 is TGTGCCAGCAGCTCTATACCCGGGACCGCCTACGAGCAGTACTTC.

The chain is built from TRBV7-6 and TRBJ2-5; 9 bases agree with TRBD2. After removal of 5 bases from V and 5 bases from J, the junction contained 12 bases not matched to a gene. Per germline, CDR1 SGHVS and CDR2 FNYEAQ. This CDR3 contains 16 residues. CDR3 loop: CASSPHLAGGQETQYF. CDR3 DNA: TGTGCCAGCAGCCCACATCTCGCGGGAGGGCAGGAGACCCAGTACTTC.

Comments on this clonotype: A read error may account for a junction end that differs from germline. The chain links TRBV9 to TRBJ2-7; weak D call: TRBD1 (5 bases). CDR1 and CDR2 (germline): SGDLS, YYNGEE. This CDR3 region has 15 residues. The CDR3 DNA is TGTCCCAGCAGCGTAGAGGATGACAGAAGGTACGAGCAGTACTTC. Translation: CPSSVEDDRRYEQYF.

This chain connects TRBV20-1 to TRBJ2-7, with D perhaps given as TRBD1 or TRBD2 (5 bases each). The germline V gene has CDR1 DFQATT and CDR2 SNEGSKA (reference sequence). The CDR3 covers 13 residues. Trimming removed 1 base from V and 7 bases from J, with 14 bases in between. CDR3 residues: CSARGFGAEEQYF. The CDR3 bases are TGCAGTGCTAGAGGTTTCGGGGCTGAAGAGCAGTACTTC.

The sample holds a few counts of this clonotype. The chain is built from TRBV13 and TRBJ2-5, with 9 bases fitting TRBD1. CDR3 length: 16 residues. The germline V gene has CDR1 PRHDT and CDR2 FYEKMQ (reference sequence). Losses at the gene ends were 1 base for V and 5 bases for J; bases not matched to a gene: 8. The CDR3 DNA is TGTGCCAGCAGCTTAGACGACAGGGGGGGTTCGGAGACCCAGTACTTC. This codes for CASSLDDRGGSETQYF.

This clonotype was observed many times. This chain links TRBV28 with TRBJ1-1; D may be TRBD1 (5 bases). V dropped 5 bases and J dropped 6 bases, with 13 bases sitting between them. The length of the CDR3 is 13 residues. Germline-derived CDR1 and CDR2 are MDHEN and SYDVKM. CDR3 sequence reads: CASSGTGRSEAFF. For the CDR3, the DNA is TGTGCCAGCAGTGGGACCGGACGGTCTGAAGCTTTCTTT. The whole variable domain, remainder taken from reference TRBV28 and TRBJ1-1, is DVKVTQSSRYLVKRTGEKVFLECVQDMDHENMFWYRQDPGLGLRLIYFSYDVKMKEKGDIPEGYSVSREKKERFSLILESASTNQTSMYLCASSGTGRSEAFFGQGTRLTVV.

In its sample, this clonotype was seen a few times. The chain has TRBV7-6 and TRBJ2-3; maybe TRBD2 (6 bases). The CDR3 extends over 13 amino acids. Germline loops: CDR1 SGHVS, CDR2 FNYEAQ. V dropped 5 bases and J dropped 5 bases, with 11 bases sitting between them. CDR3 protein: CASSPLSGDTQYF. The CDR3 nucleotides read TGTGCCAGCAGCCCACTTAGCGGAGATACGCAGTATTTT.

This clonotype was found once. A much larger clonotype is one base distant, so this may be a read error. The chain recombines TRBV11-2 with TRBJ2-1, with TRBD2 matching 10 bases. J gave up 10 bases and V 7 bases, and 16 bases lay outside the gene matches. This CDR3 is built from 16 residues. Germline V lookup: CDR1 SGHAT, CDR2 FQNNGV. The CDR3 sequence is CASITSPSGGAGEQFF. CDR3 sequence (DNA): TGTGCCAGCATAACCTCGCCAAGCGGGGGGGCTGGAGAGCAGTTCTTC.

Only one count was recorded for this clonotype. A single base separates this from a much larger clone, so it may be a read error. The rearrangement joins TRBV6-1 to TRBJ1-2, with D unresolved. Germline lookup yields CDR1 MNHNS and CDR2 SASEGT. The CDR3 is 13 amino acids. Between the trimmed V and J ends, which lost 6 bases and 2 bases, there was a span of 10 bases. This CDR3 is CASRRDGNYGYTF. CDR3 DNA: TGTGCCAGCAGAAGAGACGGGAACTATGGCTACACCTTC.

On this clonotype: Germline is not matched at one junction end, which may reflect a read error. The CDR3 region has the DNA TGTGCCGGCAGTCCCTCGGGACAGGGAGAGACCCAGTACTTC. Amino acid sequence: CAGSPSGQGETQYF. V usage is TRBV7-2 and J usage is TRBJ2-5, with 9 bases identical to TRBD1. The CDR3 runs 14 residues. Per germline, CDR1 SGHTA and CDR2 FQGNSA.

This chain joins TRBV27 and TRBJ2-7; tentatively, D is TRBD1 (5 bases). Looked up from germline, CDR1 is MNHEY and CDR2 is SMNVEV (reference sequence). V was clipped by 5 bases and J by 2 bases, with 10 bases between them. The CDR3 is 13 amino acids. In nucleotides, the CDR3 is TGTGCCAGCAGTAGTCGGACAACCTACGAGCAGTACTTC. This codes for CASSSRTTYEQYF.

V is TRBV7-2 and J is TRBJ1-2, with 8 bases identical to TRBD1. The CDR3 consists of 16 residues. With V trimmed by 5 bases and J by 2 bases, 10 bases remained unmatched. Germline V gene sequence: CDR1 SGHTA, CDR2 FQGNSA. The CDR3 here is CASSQVWGQENYGYTF. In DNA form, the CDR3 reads TGTGCCAGCAGCCAAGTTTGGGGACAGGAGAACTATGGCTACACCTTC.

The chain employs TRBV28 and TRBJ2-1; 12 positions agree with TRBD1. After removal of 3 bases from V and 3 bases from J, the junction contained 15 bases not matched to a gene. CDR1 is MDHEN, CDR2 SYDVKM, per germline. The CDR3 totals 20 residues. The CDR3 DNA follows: TGTGCCAGCAGTTTTCCCCTTTCCGGGACAGGGGGCCCTAACTACAATGAGCAGTTCTTC. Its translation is CASSFPLSGTGGPNYNEQFF.

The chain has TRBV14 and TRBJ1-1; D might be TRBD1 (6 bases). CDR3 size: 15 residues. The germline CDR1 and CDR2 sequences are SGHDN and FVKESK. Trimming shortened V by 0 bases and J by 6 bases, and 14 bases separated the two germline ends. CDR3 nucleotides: TGTGCCAGCAGCCAAGATCGGGGGGGCTTCGCTGAAGCTTTCTTT. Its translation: CASSQDRGGFAEAFF.

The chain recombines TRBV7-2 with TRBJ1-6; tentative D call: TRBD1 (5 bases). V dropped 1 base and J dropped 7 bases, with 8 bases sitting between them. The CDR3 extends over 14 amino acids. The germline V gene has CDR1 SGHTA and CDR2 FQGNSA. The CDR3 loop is CASSLGQTNSPLHF. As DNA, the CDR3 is TGTGCCAGCAGCTTAGGACAGACAAATTCACCCCTCCACTTT.